This T cell receptor beta chain was found in a study of breast tumors, draining lymph nodes, adjacent tissues. V dropped 4 bases and J dropped 2 bases, with 8 bases sitting between them. CDR1 MNHEY and CDR2 SVGAGI come from the germline V gene. The CDR3 length is 13 residues. This clonotype was found many times. The target antigen is unknown. Study-wide results and caveats: That most tumor T cells come from lymph nodes remained unproven.

MiXCR, applied by TCRdb to the multiplex PCR reads, yields one record per CDR3 protein. The sample contains fewer than 20,000 distinct CDR3 sequences, 45% of which appear only once. The sequenced sample was tumor-adjacent breast tissue. The sequence derives from a female donor with breast cancer. Some clones in this sample may be carry-over from other donors' samples. This chain links TRBV6-5 with TRBJ1-2; no clear D. The CDR3 DNA follows: TGTGCCAGCAGTTTTTCGGGGAACTATGGCTACACCTTC. Translation: CASSFSGNYGYTF.